This T cell receptor (beta chain) was captured by sequencing in a study of blood T cell repertoires in COVID-19. In the original processing: Amplification from reference gene primers served as the basis for estimated nucleated cell counts. Data came from immunoSEQ multiplex PCR; TCRdb stores just in-frame clones and leaves some out. That table supplies the V and J calls and clone size; D and trimming were determined from the DNA. Of about 370,000 clones listed, roughly 90% were seen once; the top ten hold 3%. CDR1 and CDR2 from the germline V gene are SGHTA and FQGNSA. The CDR3 spans 14 residues. Trimming cost V 5 bases and J 6 bases, with 11 bases left between them.

The specimen was peripheral blood. V and J are TRBV7-2 and TRBJ1-6; D unclear. This TCR derives from a woman in her 30s with COVID-19, enrolled during active disease. The CDR3: CASSPAGFNSPLHF. The DNA for the CDR3 is TGTGCCAGCAGCCCGGCGGGGTTTAATTCACCCCTCCACTTT.